This T cell receptor (beta chain) derives from a study of cytomegalovirus exposure and HLA in healthy donors. General study results and limits: Later, an analysis found that TCR clusters from the first cohort tended to co-occur in the approximately 130 validation repertoires. Some public TCRs appeared in many individuals, while most sequences were rare. The CMV antigen specificity of a few CMV-associated chains was confirmed through in vitro analysis. According to the study, 150 to 200 TCR beta chains were cytomegalovirus-associated.

The CDR3 totals 17 residues. V was shortened by 1 base and J by 0 bases, with 12 bases between the two germline ends. CDR1 is PRHDT and CDR2 is FYEKMQ in the germline V gene (reference sequence). TCRdb's table, derived via immunoSEQ multiplex PCR, lists solely in-frame clones and lacks some. Of around 200,000 clones detected, about 80% appear once; the ten largest clones hold 2.5% to 3.5%. Turning to this clone: Its antigen remains unidentified.

Sequenced sample: PBMCs. The chain recombines TRBV13 with TRBJ1-4; weak D call: TRBD1 (5 bases). The source of this sequence is a woman under 30 in good health and CMV-seropositive. Here the CDR3 DNA reads TGTGCCAGCAGCTTAGCAGGGTCTCCCTCAACTAATGAAAAACTGTTTTTT. Translated, it gives CASSLAGSPSTNEKLFF.